This TCR beta chain was obtained from a study of beta chain features in type 1 diabetes. Sorted populations all exceeded 95% purity. Isolated RNA was reverse transcribed in full, so expressed TCRB transcripts were sequenced. The table came from immunoSEQ multiplex PCR; TCRdb's copy has only in-frame clones and leaves some out. This table has fewer than 900,000 clones, 15% to 20% appearing once. The germline CDR1 and CDR2 sequences are MNHNS and SASEGT. The CDR3 has 14 amino acids. The V segment lost 6 bases and the J segment 4 bases; nucleotides outside the gene matches: 4. This clone was observed a handful of times.

J is TRBJ2-5 and V is TRBV6-1; 11 nucleotides match TRBD2. The source of this sequence is a woman aged 18-29 years in good health. The sample comprised naive CD4+ T cells from blood. CDR3 in amino acids: CASSQGLAGETQYF. Here the CDR3 DNA reads TGTGCCAGCAGCCAAGGACTAGCGGGAGAGACCCAGTACTTC.